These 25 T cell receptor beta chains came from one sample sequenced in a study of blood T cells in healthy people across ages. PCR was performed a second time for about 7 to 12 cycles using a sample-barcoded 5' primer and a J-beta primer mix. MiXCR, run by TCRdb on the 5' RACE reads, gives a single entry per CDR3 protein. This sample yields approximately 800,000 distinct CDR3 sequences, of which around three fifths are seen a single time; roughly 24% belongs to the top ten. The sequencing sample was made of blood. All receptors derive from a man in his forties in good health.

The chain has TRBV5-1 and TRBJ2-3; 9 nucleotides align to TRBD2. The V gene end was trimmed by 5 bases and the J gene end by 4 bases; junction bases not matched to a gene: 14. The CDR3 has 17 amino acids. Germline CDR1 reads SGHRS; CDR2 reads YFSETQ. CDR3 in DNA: TGCGCCAGCAGGCCGGGGGGGTCTAGCGGGATCGCAGATACGCAGTATTTT. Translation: CASRPGGSSGIADTQYF.

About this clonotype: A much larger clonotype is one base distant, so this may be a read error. In DNA, the CDR3 is TGTGCCAGCAGGAGTAGCGGGTATGAGCAGTACTTC. This gives the protein CASRSSGYEQYF. The chain combines TRBV3-1 with TRBJ2-5; TRBD2 aligns across 7 bases. The CDR3 consists of 12 residues. CDR1 and CDR2 (germline): LGHDT, YNNKEL (reference sequence). V lost 6 bases, J lost 11 bases, and 9 bases stayed unmatched.

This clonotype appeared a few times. CDR3 nucleotide sequence: TGCGCCAGCAGCTTGGCAGGGGGCGTGAGCCAAGAGACCCAGTACTTC. It encodes CASSLAGGVSQETQYF. The rearrangement links TRBV5-1 to TRBJ2-5, with 8 nucleotides matching TRBD1. The CDR3 is 16 residues long. Germline loops: CDR1 SGHRS, CDR2 YFSETQ. Trimming took 0 bases from V and 1 from J; bases not matched to a gene: 5.

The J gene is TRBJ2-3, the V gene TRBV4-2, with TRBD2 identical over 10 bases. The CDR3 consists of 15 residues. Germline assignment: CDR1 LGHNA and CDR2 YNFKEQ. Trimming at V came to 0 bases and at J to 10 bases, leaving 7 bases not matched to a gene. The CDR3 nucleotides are TGTGCCAGCAGCCAAGATAACCTAGCGGGAGCCCCGCAGTATTTT. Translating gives CASSQDNLAGAPQYF.

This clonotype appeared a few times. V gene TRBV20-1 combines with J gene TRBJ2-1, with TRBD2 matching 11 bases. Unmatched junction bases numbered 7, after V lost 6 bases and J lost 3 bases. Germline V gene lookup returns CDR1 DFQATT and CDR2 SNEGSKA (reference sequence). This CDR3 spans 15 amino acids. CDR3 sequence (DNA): TGCAGTGCCGAAGATGGGACTAGCGGCTACAATGAGCAGTTCTTC. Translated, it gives CSAEDGTSGYNEQFF.

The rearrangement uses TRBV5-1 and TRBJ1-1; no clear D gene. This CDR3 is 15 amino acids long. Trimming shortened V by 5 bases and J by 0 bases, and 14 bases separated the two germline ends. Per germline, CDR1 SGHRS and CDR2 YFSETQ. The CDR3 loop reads CASSEDDFMNTEAFF. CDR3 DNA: TGCGCCAGCAGTGAGGACGACTTTATGAACACTGAAGCTTTCTTT.

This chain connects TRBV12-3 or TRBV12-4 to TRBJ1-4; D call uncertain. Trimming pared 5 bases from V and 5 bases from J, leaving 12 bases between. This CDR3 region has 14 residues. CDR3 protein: CASSVSNLNEKLFF. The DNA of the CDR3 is TGTGCCAGCAGTGTGTCCAACTTGAATGAAAAACTGTTTTTT.

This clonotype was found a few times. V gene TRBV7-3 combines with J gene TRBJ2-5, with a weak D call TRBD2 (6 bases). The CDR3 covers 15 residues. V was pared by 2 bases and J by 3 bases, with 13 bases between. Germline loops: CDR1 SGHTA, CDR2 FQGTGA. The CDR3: CASSLWPGEKETQYF. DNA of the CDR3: TGTGCCAGCAGCTTATGGCCGGGAGAGAAAGAGACCCAGTACTTC.

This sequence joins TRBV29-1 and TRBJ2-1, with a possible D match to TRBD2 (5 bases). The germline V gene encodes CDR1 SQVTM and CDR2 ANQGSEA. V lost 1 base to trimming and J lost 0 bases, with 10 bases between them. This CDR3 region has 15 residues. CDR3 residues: CSVEGEGVSYNEQFF. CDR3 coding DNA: TGCAGCGTTGAAGGTGAGGGCGTCTCCTACAATGAGCAGTTCTTC.

This chain's CDR3 is CASSLYLTGREAFF. The CDR3 DNA reads TGTGCCAGCAGTTTATACCTGACAGGACGAGAAGCTTTCTTT. The rearrangement joins TRBV28 to TRBJ1-1; a possible D gene is TRBD1 (6 bases). Germline V gene sequence: CDR1 MDHEN, CDR2 SYDVKM. The CDR3 runs to 14 residues. Trimming shortened V by 1 base and J by 8 bases, and 14 bases separated the two germline ends.

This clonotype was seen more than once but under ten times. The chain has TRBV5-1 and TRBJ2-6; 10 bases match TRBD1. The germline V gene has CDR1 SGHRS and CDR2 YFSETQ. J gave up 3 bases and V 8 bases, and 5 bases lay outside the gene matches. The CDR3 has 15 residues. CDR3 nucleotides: TGCGCCAGTCAGACAGGGGGCTATGGGGCCAACGTCCTGACTTTC. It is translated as CASQTGGYGANVLTF.

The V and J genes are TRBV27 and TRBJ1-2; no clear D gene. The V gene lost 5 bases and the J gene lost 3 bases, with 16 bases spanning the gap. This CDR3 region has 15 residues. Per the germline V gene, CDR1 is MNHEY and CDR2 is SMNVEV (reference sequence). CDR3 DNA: TGTGCCAGCAGTCCTTTCGTAAACAGTCACTATGGCTACACCTTC. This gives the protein CASSPFVNSHYGYTF.

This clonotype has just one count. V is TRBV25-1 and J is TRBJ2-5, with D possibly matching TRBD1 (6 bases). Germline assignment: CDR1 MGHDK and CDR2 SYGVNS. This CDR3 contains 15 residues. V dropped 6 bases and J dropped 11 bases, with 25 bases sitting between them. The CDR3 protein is CASSAQEGGYNEQYF. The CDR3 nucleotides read TGTGCCAGCAGCGCCCAGGAAGGGGGATACAATGAGCAGTACTTC.

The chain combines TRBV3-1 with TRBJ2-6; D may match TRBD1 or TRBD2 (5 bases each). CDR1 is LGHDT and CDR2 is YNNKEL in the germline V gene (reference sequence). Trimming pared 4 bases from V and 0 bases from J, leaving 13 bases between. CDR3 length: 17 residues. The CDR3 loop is CASSLGPFPSGANVLTF. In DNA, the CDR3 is TGTGCCAGCAGCCTGGGACCATTCCCCTCTGGGGCCAACGTCCTGACTTTC.

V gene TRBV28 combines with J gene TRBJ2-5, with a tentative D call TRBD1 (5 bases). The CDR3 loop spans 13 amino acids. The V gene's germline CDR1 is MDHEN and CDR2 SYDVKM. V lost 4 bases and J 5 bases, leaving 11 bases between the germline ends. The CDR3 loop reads CASSSGYSETQYF. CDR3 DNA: TGTGCCAGCAGTTCAGGGTATTCGGAGACCCAGTACTTC.

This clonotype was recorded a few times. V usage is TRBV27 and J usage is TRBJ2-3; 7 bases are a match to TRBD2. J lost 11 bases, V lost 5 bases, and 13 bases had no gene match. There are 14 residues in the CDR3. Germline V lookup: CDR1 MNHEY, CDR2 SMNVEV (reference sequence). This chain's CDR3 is CASSPSPAGVEQYF. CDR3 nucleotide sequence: TGTGCCAGCAGTCCCTCCCCTGCGGGGGTGGAGCAGTATTTT.

The CDR3 here is CASTTPGGYQEAQYF. In DNA form, the CDR3 reads TGTGCCAGCACCACCCCGGGGGGTTACCAAGAGGCCCAGTACTTC. The rearrangement links TRBV28 to TRBJ2-4, with 7 nucleotides matching TRBD2. V lost 7 bases and J lost 13; bases outside the gene matches: 19. Germline lookup yields CDR1 MDHEN and CDR2 SYDVKM. The CDR3 runs 15 residues.

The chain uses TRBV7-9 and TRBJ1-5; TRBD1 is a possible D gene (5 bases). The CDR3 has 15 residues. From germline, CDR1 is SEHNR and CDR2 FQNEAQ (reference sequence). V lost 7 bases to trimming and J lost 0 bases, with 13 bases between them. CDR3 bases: TGTGCCAGCACAGTGGGGCAGGGTAGCAATCAGCCCCAGCATTTT. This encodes CASTVGQGSNQPQHF. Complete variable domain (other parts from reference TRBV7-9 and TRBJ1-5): DTGVSQNPRHKITKRGQNVTFRCDPISEHNRLYWYRQTLGQGPEFLTYFQNEAQLEKSRLLSDRFSAERPKGSFSTLEIQRTEQGDSAMYLCASTVGQGSNQPQHFGDGTRLSIL.

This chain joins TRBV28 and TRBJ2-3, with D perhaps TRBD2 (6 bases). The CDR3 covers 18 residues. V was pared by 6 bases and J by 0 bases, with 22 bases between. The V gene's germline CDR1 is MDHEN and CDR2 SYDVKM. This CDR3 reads CASSPLLADITSTDTQYF. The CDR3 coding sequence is TGTGCCAGCAGCCCCCTCTTAGCGGACATAACTAGCACAGATACGCAGTATTTT.

CDR3 nucleotide sequence: TGTGCCAGCAGCTTAGTAGGGACAGGGGGGAATCAGCCCCAGCATTTT. This gives the protein CASSLVGTGGNQPQHF. The J gene is TRBJ1-5, the V gene TRBV7-2; 11 nucleotides agree with TRBD1. The V gene end was trimmed by 1 base and the J gene end by 4 bases; junction bases not matched to a gene: 3. CDR1 and CDR2 from the germline V gene are SGHTA and FQGNSA. The CDR3 is made up of 16 amino acids.

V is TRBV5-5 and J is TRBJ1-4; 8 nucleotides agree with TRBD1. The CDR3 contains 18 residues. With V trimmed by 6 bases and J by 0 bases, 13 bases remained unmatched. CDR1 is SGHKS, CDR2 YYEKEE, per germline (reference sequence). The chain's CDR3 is CASTLGGTGFATNEKLFF. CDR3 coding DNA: TGTGCCAGCACCTTAGGGGGGACAGGCTTTGCAACTAATGAAAAACTGTTTTTT.

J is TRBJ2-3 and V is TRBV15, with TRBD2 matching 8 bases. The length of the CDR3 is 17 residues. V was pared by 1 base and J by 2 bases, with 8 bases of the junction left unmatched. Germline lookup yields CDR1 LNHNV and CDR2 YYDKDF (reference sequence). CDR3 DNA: TGTGCCACCAGCAGAGGGGCTCGAGGACTAGCCACAGATACGCAGTATTTT. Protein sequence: CATSRGARGLATDTQYF.

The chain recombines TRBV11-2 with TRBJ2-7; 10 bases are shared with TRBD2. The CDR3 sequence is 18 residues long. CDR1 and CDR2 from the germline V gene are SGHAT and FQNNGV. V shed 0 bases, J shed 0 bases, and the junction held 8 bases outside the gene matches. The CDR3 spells CASSLDGTSALFSYEQYF. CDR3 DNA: TGTGCCAGCAGCTTAGACGGGACTAGCGCGCTTTTCTCCTACGAGCAGTACTTC.

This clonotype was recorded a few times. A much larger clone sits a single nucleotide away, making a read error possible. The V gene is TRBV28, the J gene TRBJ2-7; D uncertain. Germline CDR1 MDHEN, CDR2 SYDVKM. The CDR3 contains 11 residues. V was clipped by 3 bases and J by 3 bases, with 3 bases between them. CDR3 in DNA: TGTGCCAGCAGTTTTTACTACGAGCAGTACTTC. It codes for CASSFYYEQYF.

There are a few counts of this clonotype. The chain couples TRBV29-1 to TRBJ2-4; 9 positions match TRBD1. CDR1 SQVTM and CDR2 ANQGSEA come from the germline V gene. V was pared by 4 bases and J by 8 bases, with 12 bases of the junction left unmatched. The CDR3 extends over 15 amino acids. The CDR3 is CSVVRGTGQKDIQYF. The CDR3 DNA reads TGCAGCGTTGTGCGTGGGACAGGGCAGAAGGACATTCAGTACTTC.